This TCR beta chain derives from a study of blood T cells in healthy people across ages. This clonotype was seen a handful of times. The antigen is not known. This CDR3 is built from 14 residues. J lost 4 bases, V lost 7 bases, and 9 bases had no gene match. Germline CDR1 is LGHDT and CDR2 is YNNKEL (reference sequence). The use of a sample-barcoded 5' primer and a J-beta primer mix characterized a second PCR of roughly 7 to 12 cycles. Researchers report that a template-switch adaptor with 12 random nucleotides tagged each cDNA molecule. TCRdb passed the 5' RACE reads through MiXCR, listing each CDR3 protein once. The sample shows over 950,000 distinct CDR3 sequences, more than 30% of them seen only once. Study-wide results and limits: There were more naive CD4+ cells and higher diversity in long-lived donors than in aged donors. Any conclusive comparison of naive versus antigen-experienced cells was prevented by using unsorted PBMCs.

The amount of total RNA extracted per sample was at least 5 micrograms. This sequence originates from a man aged 18 to 30 in good health. The chain uses TRBV3-1 and TRBJ1-2, with 7 nucleotides matching TRBD1. Sequenced input: blood. The CDR3 region is CASTTGEGSYGYTF. Written as DNA, the CDR3 is TGTGCCAGCACAACAGGGGAGGGTAGCTATGGCTACACCTTC.